This entry is about one T cell receptor beta chain. Looked up from germline, CDR1 is SQVTM and CDR2 is ANQGSEA. Trimming removed 3 bases at V and 8 bases at J, with 20 bases between. The CDR3 has 15 residues. This sample was included in a study of blood T cell repertoires in COVID-19. Original processing methods: Amplification with reference gene primers provided the estimates of nucleated cell counts. TCRdb's copy holds only in-frame clones and misses some; the assay was immunoSEQ multiplex PCR. That table gives V, J and clone size, and the DNA gave D and trimming. The table includes about 200,000 clones, about 85% detected once.

The rearrangement links TRBV29-1 to TRBJ2-1; TRBD2 is a possible D gene (6 bases). The source is a person aged 65-85 years with COVID-19, enrolled during active disease. Sequencing was performed on peripheral blood. CDR3 sequence (DNA): TGCAGCGTTGATGAGGTCGGAGCCCCGGGGGATGAGCAGTTCTTC. Encoded protein: CSVDEVGAPGDEQFF.